Included here is one T cell receptor (beta chain) sequence, with context. Its specificity is unknown. This sample was taken from a study of shared clonotypes between healthy human individuals. Study information: Plates per donor: three CD4 naive, three CD4 memory, two CD8 naive, one CD8 memory.

V lost 5 bases and J lost 0; bases outside the gene matches: 8. Germline lookup yields CDR1 GTSNPN and CDR2 SVGIG (reference sequence). The CDR3 loop spans 18 amino acids. The protocol was immunoSEQ multiplex PCR, while the TCRdb copy is restricted to in-frame clones and leaves out a portion. The sample has approximately 2.4 million clones, under 97% seen once; the top ten hold roughly 0.13%. Study-wide findings and caveats: Sample collection involved blood only; tissue repertoires are likely different. Naive CD4 clonotypes were shared across a handful of donors at about 5%.

The receptor was isolated from a man aged 18 to 29 in good health. The material sequenced was naive CD4+ T cells sorted from blood. Subset defined: CD45RA+ positively selected. J is TRBJ2-1 and V is TRBV30; 15 bases line up with TRBD2. CDR3 sequence reads: CAWALWTSGRVSYNEQFF. CDR3 nucleotides: TGTGCCTGGGCCCTGTGGACTAGCGGGAGGGTCTCCTACAATGAGCAGTTCTTC.